Described below is a single T cell receptor beta chain sequence and its context. No antigen is known for it. Within one base of it there is no much larger clone, and no base qualities were kept. The collaborating institutions used their own protocols to collect whole blood in K2EDTA tubes. For TCRbeta analysis, collaborators shipped samples in one of three forms: frozen whole blood, isolated PBMCs, or DNA extracted from either of those sample types. The CDR3 starts with the cysteine, ends with the phenylalanine, and has 12 residues. CDR3 DNA only is kept here, 36 bases in frame from base 1. Cut back by 5 bases and 3 bases, the V and J ends lie 9 bases apart. Looking up the germline V gene yields CDR1 SGHRS and CDR2 YFSETQ. TCRbeta CDR3 regions were amplified from genomic DNA by means of the immunoSEQ Assay, a bias-controlled multiplex PCR. The study's own analysis went as follows. Within the assay, amplification of reference gene primers was used to estimate how many nucleated cells each sample contained. Sequence reads were collapsed and filtered to measure the absolute abundance of every unique TCRbeta CDR3 rearrangement. For each sample, productive Simpson clonality was calculated as the square root of Simpson's diversity index across productive rearrangements. Here the immuneACCESS table is served through TCRdb, limited to in-frame sequences with V and J called. Missing clones are a known gap in these copies; in checked studies unresolved V genes cover under half, and the rest lacks a known reason. V, J and clone size are taken as reported in that table, and D and trimming were inferred from the DNA itself. The sample table lists 71,000 or so clones, roughly 82% of them with a count of one. The ten largest account for approximately 10% of the sample.

The source of the sample is a study of blood T cell repertoires in COVID-19 (dated by TCRdb to 2019 to 2021). Some background on the complete study: Samples covering the acute and convalescent phases of COVID-19 were provided by collaborators in the United States, Italy and Spain. The prospective study material was composed of cDNA or gDNA derived from T cells, B-cell-depleted T cells, or PBMCs. Deeply sampled blood TCRbeta repertoires from subjects exposed to, actively infected with, or recovered from COVID-19 were included in the dataset. The repertoires were released in a freely available public database meant as a resource for research on the immune response to SARS-CoV-2. The samples were drawn from the first 160 participants of the ongoing ImmuneRACE study and from 950 to 1,500 subjects provided by 6 global collaborators. A de-identified subject ID, COVID-19 status, age in years and sex were almost always included in the sample metadata. HLA class I and class II types, where available, came from metadata supplied by the sample provider rather than from assay-based typing.

General study outcomes and caveats: Clinical and demographic metadata were provided uncurated, with the amount varying by source and participant.

The clonotype was recovered from a man in his fifties with acute or convalescent COVID-19. Input material: peripheral blood. The rearrangement combines TRBV5-1 with TRBJ2-7; the D gene is not confidently resolved. The nucleotide sequence reads TGCGCCAGCAGTACATCCGTCTACGAGCAGTACTTC. This sequence encodes CASSTSVYEQYF.